The 2 T cell receptor beta chains below all came from one sample that was sequenced in a study of blood T cell repertoires in COVID-19. The table came from immunoSEQ multiplex PCR; TCRdb's copy has only in-frame clones and leaves some out. The table lists a few hundred thousand clones, about 83% of them singletons, with about 1.2% in the top ten. The sample consisted of peripheral blood. The receptors were sampled from a woman between 50 and 59 years old with acute or convalescent COVID-19.

The chain employs TRBV11-2 and TRBJ2-7, with 7 bases matching TRBD1. The CDR3 length is 14 residues. Germline V CDR1 and CDR2: SGHAT, FQNNGV. V was pared by 3 bases and J by 0 bases, with 2 bases of the junction left unmatched. DNA of the CDR3: TGTGCCAGCAGCTTGGGACAGCTCTCCTACGAGCAGTACGTC. Residues: CASSLGQLSYEQYV.

V is TRBV7-8 and J is TRBJ1-5; D not certain. Germline-derived CDR1 and CDR2 are SGHVS and FQNEAQ. The V gene lost 6 bases and the J gene lost 8 bases, with 14 bases spanning the gap. The CDR3 is 13 amino acids. The DNA for the CDR3 is TGTGCCAGCAGTCAAATTCATTCTAAGCCCCAGCATTTT. It translates to CASSQIHSKPQHF.